This T cell receptor (beta chain) emerged from a study of tissue T cells after allogeneic stem cell transplantation (dated by TCRdb to between 2020 and 2023). For the wider study: When multiple samples of a tissue existed, pathologist review of H&E sections prioritized samples with histologically apparent lymphocytes for sequencing. TCR beta repertoires were profiled across many tissues obtained from research autopsies of patients with and without GVHD, as well as in mouse models of GVHD. The human part of the study was a prospective observational study with no blinding and no randomization. Results and caveats for the whole study, not just this receptor: Within patients, how anatomically similar tissues were was a major factor shaping TCR repertoire composition, regardless of disease or transplant status. Blood samples were not available from the non-GVHD comparator patients. Only a few T cell clones appeared in more than one patient, yet motif-based clustering showed tissue-specific repertoire signatures that were shared between patients. A small and clinically heterogeneous patient cohort was studied, and sampling depth was acknowledged as a limitation. Blood and spleen T cells captured only a limited portion of the TCR repertoire detected in tissues, in both patients and mice. The study did not establish which tissue TCRs were alloreactive or antigen-specific, and some clones may have been host cells that persisted.

Reading the label with the study, this specimen's time point is: human tissue collected at research (rapid) autopsy. For comparison, three non-HCT patients with other cancers were selected retrospectively, each having at least five GI tract samples and no known GI disease at death. Autopsy tissues included GI sites from esophagus to rectum, liver, skin and lymphoid organs including spleen, after a median post-mortem interval of around 9.8 hours. Each autopsy specimen was cut in two, with one portion flash-frozen in liquid nitrogen and the remainder formalin-fixed, and the outer muscle layers of GI specimens were removed. To extract genomic DNA from frozen tissues, either the Mag-Bind Blood & Tissue DNA HDQ 96 Kit on a Chemagic 360 or the DNeasy Blood & Tissue Kit was used. Because of concern about red blood cell contamination, extracted DNA was further purified using the Genomic DNA Clean & Concentrator-25 kit.

Library prep was done by the immunoSEQ multiplex PCR assay. TCRbeta CDR3 sequencing was performed at survey depth by Adaptive Biotechnologies, and CDR3 sequences, V/J genes, productive frequency and template counts were reported. Amplification of TCR beta CDR3 regions was performed from genomic DNA rather than from RNA. For the original study's pipeline: Pairwise repertoire overlap between tissues was quantified with Jensen-Shannon divergence, where 1 means complete divergence and 0 identical. Tissues were clustered by single-linkage agglomerative hierarchical clustering of pairwise JSD values, and the clustering results were displayed as dendrograms. GLIPH2 was run on all patient samples with simulation_depth 1000, kmer_min_depth 3 and cdr3_length_cutoff 8, and groups with more than two unique CDR3s were retained. A standardized tissue-overlap score extrapolated Jaccard GLIPH-group overlap across patients to a standard repertoire size of 1000 clones. To look at how diversity was associated with clinical or experimental variables, linear mixed-effect models were used, with tissue treated as a fixed effect and individual treated as a random effect. This immuneACCESS table, as held by TCRdb, lists in-frame sequences with V and J called but not all clones. Of the missing ones, under half trace to an unresolved V gene in checked studies; the others have no known cause. Clone size and V and J calls were adopted from that table, with D and trimming inferred from the DNA. Present in this sample are some 1,500 clones, approximately 70% of which were seen just once. The top ten hold 12% of the sample.

To note about this clone: Its antigen is currently not known. Base qualities are not at hand, and no much larger clone is one base apart.

At the junction V is shortened by 3 bases and J by 14 bases, with 18 bases in between. As encoded in the germline V gene, CDR1 is SGHRS while CDR2 is YFSETQ. The CDR3 starts with the cysteine, ends with the phenylalanine, and has 13 residues. Of the read, only the CDR3 DNA is kept; its 39 bases are in frame from base 1. The specimen was esophagus tissue, collected at autopsy. The sequence came from a woman aged 18 to 55 with breast cancer. This receptor chain uses TRBV5-1 and TRBJ2-1; the D element might be TRBD1 or TRBD2, as each aligns at 5 bases. The bases read TGCGCCAGCAGCTCGCCTTCGGCAGGGACGGAGTTCTTC. It translates to CASSSPSAGTEFF. The variable domain in full, with residues beyond the CDR3 obtained from the reference TRBV5-1 and TRBJ2-1 genes, is KAGVTQTPRYLIKTRGQQVTLSCSPISGHRSVSWYQQTPGQGLQFLFEYFSETQRNKGNFPGRFSGRQFSNSRSEMNVSTLELGDSALYLCASSSPSAGTEFFGPGTRLTVL.